This T cell receptor (beta chain) stems from a study of blood T cell repertoires in COVID-19. Study summary: Some COVID-19 samples were acute and others convalescent; all came from the United States, Italy and Spain. The cDNA or gDNA used as material had been derived from T cells, B-cell-depleted T cells, or PBMCs.

V dropped 0 bases and J dropped 10; count of bases not matched to a gene: 9. CDR3 length equals 16 residues. The germline V gene has CDR1 SGHNT and CDR2 YYREEE (reference sequence). In the authors' methods: Reference gene primer amplification in the assay estimated nucleated cell counts. Repertoires were generated with immunoSEQ multiplex PCR, while TCRdb's copy carries only in-frame clones and drops some. D and trimming were read from the DNA, whereas the V and J calls and clone size are those reported in that table. The table has fewer than 70,000 clones, around 91% seen once; the top ten hold roughly 2.7%.

Input material: peripheral blood. The source of this sequence is a man aged 45-65 years with acute or convalescent COVID-19. The gene calls are TRBV5-4 and TRBJ1-6, with 8 positions matching TRBD1. CDR3: CASSLVAGGNHSPLHF. Here the CDR3 DNA reads TGTGCCAGCAGCTTGGTGGCAGGGGGCAATCACTCACCCCTCCACTTT.